This entry concerns a single T cell receptor beta chain. The antigen is undetermined. 60 Vbeta and 13 Jbeta primers were used in PCR. The method was immunoSEQ multiplex PCR; TCRdb's version includes in-frame clones alone and lacks a portion of them. There are some 180,000 clones in the sample; roughly 84% occur only once, and around 1.2% lies in the top ten. The source of the sample is a study of cytomegalovirus exposure and HLA in healthy donors. Study results and caveats: In a later analysis, TCR beta V- and J-gene trimming was associated with a missense DCLRE1C variant.

The germline V gene encodes CDR1 SNHLY and CDR2 FYNNEI. The V end was cut by 0 bases, the J end by 0 bases, with 15 bases between. This CDR3 is 18 amino acids long. The chain combines TRBV2 with TRBJ1-3, with no clear D. The sample taken for sequencing was PBMCs. The TCR was taken from a girl aged 2-10 years in good health and CMV-seropositive. CDR3 in DNA: TGTGCCAGCAGTGAAGCGCGGGCGGGCTTTAACTCTGGAAACACCATATATTTT. Its protein is CASSEARAGFNSGNTIYF.